This T cell receptor beta chain was observed in a study of T cell responses to AZD1222 COVID-19 vaccine. The germline CDR1 and CDR2 sequences are SGHRS and YFSETQ. The CDR3 loop spans 16 amino acids. Trimming pared 1 base from V and 0 bases from J, leaving 8 bases between. Repertoires were generated with immunoSEQ multiplex PCR, while TCRdb's copy carries only in-frame clones and drops some. The profile covers 170,000 or so clones, with about 93% appearing a single time and under 1.1% taken by the ten largest. Overall study findings and caveats: With dominance at 160-218 and 743-854, vaccine-associated CD4 TCRs spanned spike.

This clone was counted a single time. Its antigen is currently unknown. The chain links TRBV5-1 to TRBJ1-6; D not certain. This specimen consisted of peripheral blood, obtained 28 days after the second dose of the MenACWY control vaccine. This TCR was sampled from an adult who received the MenACWY meningococcal vaccine as a control. The CDR3 DNA sequence: TGCGCCAGCAGCTTGACAGCAAGCTCCTATAATTCACCCCTCCACTTT. Amino acid sequence: CASSLTASSYNSPLHF.